Below, 5 T cell receptor beta chains from the same sample are listed, as sequenced in a study of tumor and adjacent non-tumor tissue in lung cancer. Three rounds of nested PCR, following a modified ARM-PCR protocol, produced the TCRbeta library. TCRdb re-called the multiplex PCR reads through MiXCR, storing one row per CDR3 protein. Among roughly 220,000 distinct CDR3 sequences, roughly 70% were seen once, and the ten largest hold roughly 24%. RNA was extracted from bulk tissue without any cell sorting. Sequencing was carried out using lung tumor tissue. Receptors originate from a man in his 60s with non-small cell lung cancer.

J is TRBJ1-5 and V is TRBV2; D is unresolved. CDR1 is SNHLY and CDR2 is FYNNEI in the germline V gene. This CDR3 is 15 amino acids long. V gave up 4 bases and J gave up 0 bases, with 10 bases separating them. CDR3 loop: CASSGGADSNQPQHF. The CDR3 coding sequence is TGTGCCAGCAGTGGGGGAGCCGATAGCAATCAGCCCCAGCATTTT.

Remarks on this clonotype: It may be a read error: a sequence one base away is much more abundant. V and J are TRBV6-5 and TRBJ1-2; no definite D call. From germline, CDR1 is MNHEY and CDR2 SVGAGI. The CDR3 runs to 14 residues. DNA for the CDR3: TGTGCCAGCAGTTACCGCTGGGGTAACTATGACTACACCTTC. Its translation is CASSYRWGNYDYTF.

This sequence joins TRBV20-1 and TRBJ1-6, with D perhaps TRBD1 (6 bases). Trimming left V 5 bases short and J 17 bases short, with 22 bases between. The CDR3 extends over 13 amino acids. Germline CDR1 DFQATT, CDR2 SNEGSKA (reference sequence). DNA for the CDR3: TGCAGTGCTGGCCGCAGGGGCCACTCCTCCTTCCACTTT. Its protein is CSAGRRGHSSFHF.

This clonotype appeared a few times. A much larger clone differs by one base, so this may be a read error. V is TRBV5-5 and J is TRBJ2-3; maybe TRBD1 (6 bases). There are 16 residues in the CDR3. Per germline, CDR1 SGHKS and CDR2 YYEKEE (reference sequence). The CDR3 sequence: CASSQQGTLSTDTQCF. CDR3 in DNA: TGTGCCAGCAGCCAACAGGGAACGTTGTCCACAGATACGCAGTGTTTT.

Ten or more counts support this clonotype. The V gene is TRBV4-1, the J gene TRBJ2-7; D uncertain. The CDR3 sequence is 13 residues long. Per the germline V gene, CDR1 is MGHRA and CDR2 is YSYEKL. V lost 0 bases and J 2 bases, leaving 5 bases between the germline ends. The CDR3 sequence: CASSQDRTYEQYF. CDR3 in DNA: TGCGCCAGCAGCCAAGATAGGACCTACGAGCAGTACTTC.